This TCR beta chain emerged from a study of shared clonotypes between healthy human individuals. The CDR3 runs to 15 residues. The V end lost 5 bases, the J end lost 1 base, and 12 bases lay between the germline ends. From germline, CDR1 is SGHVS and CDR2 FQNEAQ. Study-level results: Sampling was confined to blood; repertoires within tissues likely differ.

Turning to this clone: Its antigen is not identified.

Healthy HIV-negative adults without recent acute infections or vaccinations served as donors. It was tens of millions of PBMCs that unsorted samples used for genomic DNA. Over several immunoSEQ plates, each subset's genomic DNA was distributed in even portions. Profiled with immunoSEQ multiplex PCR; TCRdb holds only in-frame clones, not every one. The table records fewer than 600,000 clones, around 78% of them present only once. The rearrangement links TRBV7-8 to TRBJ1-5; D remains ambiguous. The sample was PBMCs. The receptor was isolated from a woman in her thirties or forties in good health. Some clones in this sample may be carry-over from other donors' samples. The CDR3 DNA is TGTGCCAGCAGCCTCGGACGGTGGAGCAATCAGCCCCAGCATTTT. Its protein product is CASSLGRWSNQPQHF.